This T cell receptor beta chain derives from a study of T cells after yellow fever vaccination. On the study more broadly: SMART-Seq v4 Ultra Low Input prepared libraries from low-cell fractions.

Remarks on this clonotype: Its matching antigen is unknown.

V was cut by 5 bases and J by 4 bases, with 9 bases left in between. The CDR3 has 13 amino acids. CDR1 is SGHVS and CDR2 is FQNEAQ in the germline V gene. Study-wide results and caveats: Compared with primary, the secondary response was weaker and peaked at day 5, not 15.

TCRdb called the 5' RACE reads again in MiXCR, with one record for every CDR3 protein. The sample includes 400,000 or so distinct CDR3 sequences, around 20% of them seen just once. This TCR was recovered from a man younger than 35 who received the YFV17D yellow fever vaccine. This sample comprised PBMCs, obtained before the yellow fever booster vaccination. J is TRBJ1-5 and V is TRBV7-8; unclear D gene. CDR3 amino acids: CASSVTENQPQHF. In DNA, the CDR3 is TGTGCCAGCAGCGTGACGGAAAATCAGCCCCAGCATTTT.